A single sample gave rise to the 6 T cell receptor beta chains below, sequenced in a study of blood T cell repertoires in COVID-19. The repertoire was sequenced with immunoSEQ multiplex PCR; TCRdb's copy has only in-frame clones and lacks some. The sample has about 180,000 clones, about nine tenths seen once. The source material was peripheral blood. These TCRs come from a woman aged 25 to 39 with acute or convalescent COVID-19.

The chain links TRBV6-6 to TRBJ1-1; possible D gene TRBD1, 5 bases. Trimming cost V 5 bases and J 4 bases, with 11 bases left between them. Germline-derived CDR1 and CDR2 are MNHNY and SVGAGI (reference sequence). This CDR3 is built from 13 residues. The CDR3 region is CASSAQGSTEAFF. The CDR3 region has the DNA TGTGCCAGCAGTGCCCAGGGTAGCACTGAAGCTTTCTTT.

The chain joins TRBV6-5 to TRBJ2-7; 13 nucleotides agree with TRBD2. Trimming took 6 bases from V and 1 from J; bases not matched to a gene: 0. Germline V CDR1 and CDR2: MNHEY, SVGAGI. The CDR3 extends over 14 amino acids. The CDR3 protein is CASRGLAGSYEQYF. CDR3 DNA: TGTGCCAGCAGGGGACTAGCGGGATCCTACGAGCAGTACTTC.

For this clone: One junction end does not reproduce the germline sequence, and a read error may be involved. The CDR3 region is CASSWERTNGKLFF. The CDR3 DNA reads as TGTGCCAGCAGCTGGGAGCGGACGAATGGAAAACTGTTTTTT. This rearrangement joins TRBV5-4 to TRBJ1-4, with no clear D. This CDR3 is built from 14 residues. Germline CDR1 is SGHNT and CDR2 is YYREEE (reference sequence).

The chain has TRBV3-1 (or the pseudogene TRBV3-2) and TRBJ2-1; 11 bases match TRBD2. This CDR3 has 15 residues. CDR1 is LGHDT, CDR2 YNNKEL, per germline (reference sequence). V shed 2 bases and J 5 bases; nucleotides not matched to a gene: 2. The CDR3 loop is CASSQPGLADNEQFF. CDR3 DNA: TGTGCCAGCAGCCAACCGGGACTAGCGGACAATGAGCAGTTCTTC.

The chain links TRBV6-5 to TRBJ1-2, with D uncertain. CDR3 length: 11 amino acids. Between the trimmed V and J ends, which lost 7 bases and 1 base, there was a span of 4 bases. In germline, CDR1 is MNHEY, CDR2 SVGAGI. The CDR3 protein is CASNGNYGYTF. The CDR3 DNA sequence: TGTGCCAGCAACGGTAACTATGGCTACACCTTC.

V usage is TRBV5-1 and J usage is TRBJ1-5; the D gene is possibly TRBD1 (5 bases). The germline gives CDR1 SGHRS, CDR2 YFSETQ. The CDR3 length is 12 residues. V was shortened by 1 base and J by 7 bases, with 6 bases between the two germline ends. This CDR3 reads CASSLRGQPQHF. As DNA, the CDR3 is TGCGCCAGCAGCTTGAGGGGCCAGCCCCAGCATTTT.